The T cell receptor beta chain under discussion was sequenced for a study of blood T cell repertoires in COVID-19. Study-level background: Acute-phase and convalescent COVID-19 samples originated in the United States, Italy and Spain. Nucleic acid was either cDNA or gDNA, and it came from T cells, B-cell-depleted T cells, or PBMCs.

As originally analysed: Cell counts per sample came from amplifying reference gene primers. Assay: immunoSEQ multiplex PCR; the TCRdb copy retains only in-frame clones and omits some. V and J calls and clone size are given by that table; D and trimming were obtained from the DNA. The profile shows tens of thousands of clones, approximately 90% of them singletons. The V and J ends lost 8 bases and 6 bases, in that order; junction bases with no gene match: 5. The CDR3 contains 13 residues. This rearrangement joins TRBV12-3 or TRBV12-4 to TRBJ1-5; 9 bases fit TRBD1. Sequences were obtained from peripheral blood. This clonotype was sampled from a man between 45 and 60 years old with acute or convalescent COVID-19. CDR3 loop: CASGTGGSQPQHF. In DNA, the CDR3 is TGTGCCAGCGGTACAGGGGGCTCTCAGCCCCAGCATTTT.